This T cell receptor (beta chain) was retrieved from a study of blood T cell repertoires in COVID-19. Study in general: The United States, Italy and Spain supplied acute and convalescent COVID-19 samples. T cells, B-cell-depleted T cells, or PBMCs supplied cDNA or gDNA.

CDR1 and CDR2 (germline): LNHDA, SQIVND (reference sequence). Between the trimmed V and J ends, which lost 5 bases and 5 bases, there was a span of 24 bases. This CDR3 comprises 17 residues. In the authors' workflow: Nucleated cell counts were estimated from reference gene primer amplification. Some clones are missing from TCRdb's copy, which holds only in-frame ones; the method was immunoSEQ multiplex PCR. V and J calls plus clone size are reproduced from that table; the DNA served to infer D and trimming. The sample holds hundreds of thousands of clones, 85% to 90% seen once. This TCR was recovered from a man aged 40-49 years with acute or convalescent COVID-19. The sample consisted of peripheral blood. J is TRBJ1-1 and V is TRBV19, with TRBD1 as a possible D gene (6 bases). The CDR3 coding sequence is TGTGCCAGTAGTCCAGAGGGGGGAGGGGATCGGGGAACTGAAGCTTTCTTT. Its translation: CASSPEGGGDRGTEAFF.